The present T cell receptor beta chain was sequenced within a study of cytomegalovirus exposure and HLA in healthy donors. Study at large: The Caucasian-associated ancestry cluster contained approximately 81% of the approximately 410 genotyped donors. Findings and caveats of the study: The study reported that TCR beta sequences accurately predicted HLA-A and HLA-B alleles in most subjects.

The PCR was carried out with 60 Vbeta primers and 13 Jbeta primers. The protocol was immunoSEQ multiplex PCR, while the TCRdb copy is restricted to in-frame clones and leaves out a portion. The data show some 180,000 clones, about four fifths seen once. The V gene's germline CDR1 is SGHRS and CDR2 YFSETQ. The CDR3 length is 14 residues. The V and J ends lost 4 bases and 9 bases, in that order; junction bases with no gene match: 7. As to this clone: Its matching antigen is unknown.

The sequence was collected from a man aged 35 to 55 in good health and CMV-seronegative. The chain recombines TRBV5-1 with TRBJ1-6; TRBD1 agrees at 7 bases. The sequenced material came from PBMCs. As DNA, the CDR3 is TGCGCCAGCAGCCCCGGGACAGCGGGTTCACCCCTCCACTTT. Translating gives CASSPGTAGSPLHF.